This T cell receptor beta chain was sequenced in a study of Ad26.COV2.S vaccination and SARS-CoV-2 variants. Overall study findings and caveats: Individuals receiving vaccine had higher spike-specific TCR breadth than placebo recipients did.

About this clone itself: Its antigen remains unidentified.

Germline assignment: CDR1 KGHSH and CDR2 LQKENI. Trimming took 4 bases from V and 1 from J, leaving 16 bases between them. CDR3 length: 16 amino acids. Sequencing used immunoSEQ multiplex PCR; TCRdb keeps in-frame clones, though not all of them. The sample lists some 320,000 clones, around four fifths occurring once. Treatment meaning: about 20 received Ad26.COV2.S at low or high dose, single or two shots; 5 received placebo; per-sample allocation not given. On day 63 after the first injection, vaccine and placebo recipients gave samples. This clonotype originated in a person aged 18-60 years who received the Ad26.COV2.S COVID-19 vaccine or a placebo. V is TRBV18 and J is TRBJ1-1; D possibly corresponds to TRBD1 (5 bases). The sequencing used peripheral blood, collected in a trial of Ad26.COV2.S vaccine versus placebo. DNA for the CDR3: TGTGCCAGCTCACAAGTGTGGGGGAACAGGAACACTGAAGCTTTCTTT. Amino acids: CASSQVWGNRNTEAFF.